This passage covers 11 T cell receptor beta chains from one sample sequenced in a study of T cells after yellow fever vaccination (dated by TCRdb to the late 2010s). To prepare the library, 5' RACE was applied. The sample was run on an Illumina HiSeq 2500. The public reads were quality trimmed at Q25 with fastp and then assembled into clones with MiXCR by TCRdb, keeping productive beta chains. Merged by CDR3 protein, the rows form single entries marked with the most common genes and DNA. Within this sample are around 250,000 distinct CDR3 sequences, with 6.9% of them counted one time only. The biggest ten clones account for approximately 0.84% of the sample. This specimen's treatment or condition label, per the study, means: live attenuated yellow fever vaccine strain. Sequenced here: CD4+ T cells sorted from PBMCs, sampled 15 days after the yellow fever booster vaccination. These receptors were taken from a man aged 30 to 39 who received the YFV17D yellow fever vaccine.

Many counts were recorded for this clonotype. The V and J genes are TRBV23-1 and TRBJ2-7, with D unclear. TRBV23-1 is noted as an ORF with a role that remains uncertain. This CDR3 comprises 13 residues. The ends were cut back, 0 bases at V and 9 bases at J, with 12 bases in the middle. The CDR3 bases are TGCGCCAGCAGTCAATCAGTACTTAATGGGCAGTACTTC. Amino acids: CASSQSVLNGQYF.

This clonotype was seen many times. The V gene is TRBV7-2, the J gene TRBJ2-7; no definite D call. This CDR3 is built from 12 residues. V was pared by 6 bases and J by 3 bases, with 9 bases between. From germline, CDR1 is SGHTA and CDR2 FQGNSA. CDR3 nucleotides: TGTGCCAGCAGTCTCTCCTACTACGAGCAGTACTTC. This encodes CASSLSYYEQYF.

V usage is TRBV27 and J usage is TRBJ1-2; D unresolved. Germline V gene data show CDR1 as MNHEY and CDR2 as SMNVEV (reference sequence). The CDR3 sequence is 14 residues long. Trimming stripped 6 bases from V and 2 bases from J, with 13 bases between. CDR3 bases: TGTGCCAGCAGCCGGACCGCGAACAACTATGGCTACACCTTC. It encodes CASSRTANNYGYTF.

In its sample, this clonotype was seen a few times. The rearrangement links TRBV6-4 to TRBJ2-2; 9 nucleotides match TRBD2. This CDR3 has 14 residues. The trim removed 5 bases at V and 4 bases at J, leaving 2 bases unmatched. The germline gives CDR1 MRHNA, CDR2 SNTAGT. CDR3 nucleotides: TGTGCCAGCAGTAATAGCGGGAGCACCGGGGAGCTGTTTTTT. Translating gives CASSNSGSTGELFF.

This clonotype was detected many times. This CDR3 is CASSGRGATNEKLFF. The CDR3 bases are TGTGCCAGCAGCGGCAGGGGTGCAACTAATGAAAAACTGTTTTTT. This rearrangement joins TRBV9 to TRBJ1-4; weak D call: TRBD1 (6 bases). The CDR3 totals 15 residues. Trimming removed 3 bases at V and 0 bases at J, with 9 bases between. Germline CDR1 reads SGDLS; CDR2 reads YYNGEE. The whole variable domain, remainder taken from reference TRBV9 and TRBJ1-4, is DSGVTQTPKHLITATGQRVTLRCSPRSGDLSVYWYQQSLDQGLQFLIQYYNGEERAKGNILERFSAQQFPDLHSELNLSSLELGDSALYFCASSGRGATNEKLFFGSGTQLSVL.

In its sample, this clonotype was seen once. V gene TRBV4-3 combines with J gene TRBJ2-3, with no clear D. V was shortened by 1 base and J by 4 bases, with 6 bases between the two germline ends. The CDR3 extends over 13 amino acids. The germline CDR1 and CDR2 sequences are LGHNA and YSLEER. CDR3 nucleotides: TGCGCCAGCAGCCAAGTTTTGCCAGATACGCAGTATTTT. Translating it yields CASSQVLPDTQYF.

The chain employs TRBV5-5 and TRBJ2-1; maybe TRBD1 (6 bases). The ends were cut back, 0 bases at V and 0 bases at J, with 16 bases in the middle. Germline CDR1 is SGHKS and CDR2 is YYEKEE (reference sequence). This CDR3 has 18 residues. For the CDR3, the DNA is TGTGCCAGCAGCTTGGCCCTCGGGACACCCAGCTCCTACAATGAGCAGTTCTTC. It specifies CASSLALGTPSSYNEQFF.

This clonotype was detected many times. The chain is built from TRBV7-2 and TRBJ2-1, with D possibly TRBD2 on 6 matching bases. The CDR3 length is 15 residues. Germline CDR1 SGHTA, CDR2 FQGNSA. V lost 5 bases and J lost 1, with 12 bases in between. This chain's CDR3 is CASSESRGSYNEQFF. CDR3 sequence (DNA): TGTGCCAGCAGCGAATCGCGGGGTTCCTACAATGAGCAGTTCTTC.

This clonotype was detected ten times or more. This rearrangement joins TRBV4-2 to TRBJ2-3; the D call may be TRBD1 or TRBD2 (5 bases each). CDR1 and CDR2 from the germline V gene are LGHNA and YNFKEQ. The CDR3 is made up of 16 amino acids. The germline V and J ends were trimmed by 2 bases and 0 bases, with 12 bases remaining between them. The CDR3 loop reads CASSQSRDQSTDTQYF. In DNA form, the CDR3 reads TGTGCCAGCAGCCAATCCCGGGACCAAAGCACAGATACGCAGTATTTT.

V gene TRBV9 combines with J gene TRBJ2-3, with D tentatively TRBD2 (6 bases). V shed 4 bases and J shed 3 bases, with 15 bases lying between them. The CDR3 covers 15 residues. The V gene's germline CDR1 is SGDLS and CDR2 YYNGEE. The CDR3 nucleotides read TGTGCCAGCAGCCTGGGGGGTATAAAAACAGATACGCAGTATTTT. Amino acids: CASSLGGIKTDTQYF.

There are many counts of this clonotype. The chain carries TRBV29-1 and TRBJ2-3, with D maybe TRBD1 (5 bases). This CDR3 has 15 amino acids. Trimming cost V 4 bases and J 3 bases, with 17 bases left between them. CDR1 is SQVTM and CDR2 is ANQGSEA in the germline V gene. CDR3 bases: TGCAGCGTTGTTAGGTTAGGGGAAAGGACAGATACGCAGTATTTT. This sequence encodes CSVVRLGERTDTQYF.